This T cell receptor (beta chain) stems from a study of CD8 T cells in ankylosing spondylitis. CDR3 length: 11 amino acids. Trimming left V 3 bases short and J 6 bases short, with 8 bases between. Germline CDR1 reads DFQATT; CDR2 reads SNEGSKA (reference sequence). Using its own MiXCR run on the 5' RACE reads, TCRdb lists one record per CDR3 protein. The sample contains about 300,000 distinct CDR3 sequences, less than 25% of which appear only once. The sample holds a few counts of this clonotype. This TCR was sampled from a female donor with ankylosing spondylitis or in good health (not recorded which). The genes are TRBV20-1 and TRBJ1-1, with a possible D match to TRBD1 (5 bases). The sequencing input was blood, either unsorted or a sorted T cell fraction (not recorded which). The CDR3 sequence is CSASRGAEAFF. In DNA form, the CDR3 reads TGCAGTGCTAGTCGAGGGGCTGAAGCTTTCTTT.